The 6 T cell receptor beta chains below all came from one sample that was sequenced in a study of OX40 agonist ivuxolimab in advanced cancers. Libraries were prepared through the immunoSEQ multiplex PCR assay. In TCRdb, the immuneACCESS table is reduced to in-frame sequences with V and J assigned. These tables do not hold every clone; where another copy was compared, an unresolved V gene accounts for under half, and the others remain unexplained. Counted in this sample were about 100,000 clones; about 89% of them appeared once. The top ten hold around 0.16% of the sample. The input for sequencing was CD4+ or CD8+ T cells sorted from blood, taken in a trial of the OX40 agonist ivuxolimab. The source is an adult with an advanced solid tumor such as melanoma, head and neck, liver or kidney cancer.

CDR3 sequence: CASNALSMNTEAFF. The CDR3 DNA reads TGTGCCAGTAATGCGCTTTCAATGAACACTGAAGCTTTCTTT. The chain combines TRBV19 with TRBJ1-1, with D unclear. The CDR3 consists of 14 residues. V was pared by 7 bases and J by 0 bases, with 12 bases between. Germline CDR1 and CDR2: LNHDA and SQIVND (reference sequence).

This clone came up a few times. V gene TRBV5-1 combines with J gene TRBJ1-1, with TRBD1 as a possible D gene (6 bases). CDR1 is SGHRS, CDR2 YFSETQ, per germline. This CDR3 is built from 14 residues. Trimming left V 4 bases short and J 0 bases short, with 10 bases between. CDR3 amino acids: CASSVQGLNTEAFF. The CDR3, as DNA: TGCGCCAGCAGCGTACAGGGTTTGAACACTGAAGCTTTCTTT.

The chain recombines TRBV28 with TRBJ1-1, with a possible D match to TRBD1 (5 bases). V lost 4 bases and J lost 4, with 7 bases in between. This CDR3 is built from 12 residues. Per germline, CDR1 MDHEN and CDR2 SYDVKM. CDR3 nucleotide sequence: TGTGCCAGCAGTTGGGGCAGCACTGAAGCTTTCTTT. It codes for CASSWGSTEAFF.

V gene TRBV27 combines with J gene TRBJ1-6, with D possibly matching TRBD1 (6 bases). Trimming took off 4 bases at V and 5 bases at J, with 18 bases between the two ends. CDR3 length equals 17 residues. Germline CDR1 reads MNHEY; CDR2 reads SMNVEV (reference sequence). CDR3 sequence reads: CASSSQKTGSDNSPLHF. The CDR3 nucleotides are TGTGCCAGCAGTTCTCAGAAAACAGGGTCAGATAATTCACCCCTCCACTTT.

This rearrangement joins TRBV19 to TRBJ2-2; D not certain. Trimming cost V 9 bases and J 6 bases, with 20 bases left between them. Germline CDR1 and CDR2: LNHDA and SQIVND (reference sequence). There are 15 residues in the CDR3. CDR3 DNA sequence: TGTGCCAGCACTACGGACGGATCTATTCCCGGGGAGCTGTTTTTT. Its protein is CASTTDGSIPGELFF. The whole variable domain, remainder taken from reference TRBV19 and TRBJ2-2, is DGGITQSPKYLFRKEGQNVTLSCEQNLNHDAMYWYRQDPGQGLRLIYYSQIVNDFQKGDIAEGYSVSREKKESFPLTVTSAQKNPTAFYLCASTTDGSIPGELFFGEGSRLTVL.

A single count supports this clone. DNA of the CDR3: TGCGCCAGCAGCTTGGTGGCGGGGAACACCATATATTTT. Translation gives CASSLVAGNTIYF. The chain links TRBV5-1 to TRBJ1-3, with unresolved D. The CDR3 extends over 13 amino acids. Germline CDR1 reads SGHRS; CDR2 reads YFSETQ. V was pared by 0 bases and J by 7 bases, with 8 bases between.